This TCR beta chain was sequenced for a study of blood T cell repertoires in COVID-19. Study summary: PBMCs, B-cell-depleted T cells, or T cells were the source of the cDNA or gDNA that made up the material.

Germline V lookup: CDR1 SEHNR, CDR2 FQNEAQ (reference sequence). V gave up 2 bases and J gave up 4 bases; unmatched junction bases: 2. The CDR3 has 15 amino acids. Clones were sequenced by immunoSEQ multiplex PCR, and TCRdb holds only the in-frame ones, with some missing. Of 90,000 to 150,000 clones in the sample, roughly 70% were seen once. Material: peripheral blood. This receptor was identified in a human donor with acute or convalescent COVID-19. The donor label of this sample is uncertain. This chain uses TRBV7-9 with TRBJ2-2; TRBD1 aligns across 9 bases. CDR3 loop: CASSLKGQGTGELFF. The CDR3 region has the DNA TGTGCCAGCAGCTTAAAGGGACAGGGCACCGGGGAGCTGTTTTTT.